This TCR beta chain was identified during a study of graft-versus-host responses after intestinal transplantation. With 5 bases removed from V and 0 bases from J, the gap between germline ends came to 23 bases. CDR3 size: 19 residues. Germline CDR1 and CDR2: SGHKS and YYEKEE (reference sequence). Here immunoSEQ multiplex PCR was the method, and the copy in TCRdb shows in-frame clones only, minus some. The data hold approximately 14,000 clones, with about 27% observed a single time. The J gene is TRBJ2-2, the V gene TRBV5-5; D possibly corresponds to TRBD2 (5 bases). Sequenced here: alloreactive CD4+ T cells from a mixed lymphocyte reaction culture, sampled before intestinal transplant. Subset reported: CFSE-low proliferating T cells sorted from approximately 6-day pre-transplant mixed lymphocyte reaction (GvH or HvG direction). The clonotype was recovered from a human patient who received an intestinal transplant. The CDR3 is CASRSSAGGATSNTGELFF. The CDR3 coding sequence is TGTGCCAGCAGGTCCTCCGCCGGAGGAGCAACGTCGAACACCGGGGAGCTGTTTTTT.